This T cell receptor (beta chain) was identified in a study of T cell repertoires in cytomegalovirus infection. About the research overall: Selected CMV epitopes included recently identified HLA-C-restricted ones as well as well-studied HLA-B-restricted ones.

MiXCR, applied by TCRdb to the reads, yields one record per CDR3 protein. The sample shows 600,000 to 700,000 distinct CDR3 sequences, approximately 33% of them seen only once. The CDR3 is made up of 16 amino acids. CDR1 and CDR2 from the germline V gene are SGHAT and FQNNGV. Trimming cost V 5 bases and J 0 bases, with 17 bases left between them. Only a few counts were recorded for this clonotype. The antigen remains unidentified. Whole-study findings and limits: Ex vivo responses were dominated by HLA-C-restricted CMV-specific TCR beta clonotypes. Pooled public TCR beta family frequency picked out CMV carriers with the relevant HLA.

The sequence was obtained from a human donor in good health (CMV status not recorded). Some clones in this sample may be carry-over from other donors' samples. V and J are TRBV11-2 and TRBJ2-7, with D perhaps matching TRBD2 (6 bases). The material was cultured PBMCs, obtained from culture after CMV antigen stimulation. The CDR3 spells CASSAHSGLSSYEQYF. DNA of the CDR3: TGTGCCAGCAGCGCACATTCGGGACTGAGCTCCTACGAGCAGTACTTC.